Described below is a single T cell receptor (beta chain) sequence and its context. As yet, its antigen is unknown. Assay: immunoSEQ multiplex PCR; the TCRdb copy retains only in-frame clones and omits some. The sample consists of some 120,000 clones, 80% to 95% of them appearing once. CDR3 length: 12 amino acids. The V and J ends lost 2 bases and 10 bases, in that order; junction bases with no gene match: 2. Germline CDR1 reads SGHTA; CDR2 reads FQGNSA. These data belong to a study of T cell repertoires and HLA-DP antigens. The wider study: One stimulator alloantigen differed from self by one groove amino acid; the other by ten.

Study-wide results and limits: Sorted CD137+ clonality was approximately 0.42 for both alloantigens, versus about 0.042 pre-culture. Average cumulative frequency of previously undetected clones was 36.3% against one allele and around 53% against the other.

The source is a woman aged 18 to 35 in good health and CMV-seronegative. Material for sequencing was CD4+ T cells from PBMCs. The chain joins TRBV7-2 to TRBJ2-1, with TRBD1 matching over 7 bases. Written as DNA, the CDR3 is TGTGCCAGCAGCTTAAACAGGGGCGAGCAGTTCTTC. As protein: CASSLNRGEQFF.